This TCR beta chain derives from a study of cytomegalovirus exposure and HLA in healthy donors (dated by TCRdb to the late 2010s). Background on the whole study: In an earlier analysis of 450 to 750 of the donors, 250 to 350 Gb of sequence data and 95 million to 130 million unique TCR beta sequences from 150 million to 200 million T cells were reported. Class I and class II HLA loci were covered by the typing at four-digit resolution. The study aimed to test whether signatures of past pathogen exposure could be identified by cataloging public T cell receptors. Typing coverage differed by locus: A, B, C, DRB1 and DQB1 were typed in about 629-640 donors, DQA1 in about 550, DPA1 in around 610, and DPB1 in about 450. Rather than using new phenotypic data, the later analysis identified candidate immune exposures from TCR beta sequences and from how often those sequences occurred across donors. A later genetic analysis took genome-wide SNP genotypes for about 60% of the roughly 670 donors and used that subset as a discovery cohort. To predict cytomegalovirus infection status, the study combined high-throughput TCR immunosequencing, statistical association of individual TCRs with disease status, and machine learning. Because of strong linkage in the cohort, roughly five DR-DQ haplotypes were treated as single units for association and clustering. The T cell repertoires of several hundred subjects were profiled by immunosequencing and related to cytomegalovirus serostatus. Alongside the repertoire data, information on donor age, sex, ethnicity and CMV serostatus was compiled. An earlier analysis of around 580 of the donors used high-throughput TCR beta sequencing to judge whether each TCR beta V gene segment behaved as functional or pseudogenic. In addition to the first cohort of around 670 subjects, a separate validation cohort of 120 different subjects was used. To study patterns of TCR occurrence, a later analysis re-analyzed previously published TCR beta repertoires from several hundred donors and added high-resolution HLA genotyping. The genetic ancestry cluster associated with self-reported Caucasian donors included about four fifths of the roughly 400 genotyped donors. All discovery cohort repertoires had been generated using a single sequencing platform. An early release that covered fewer than 800 HLA-typed donors contained approximately 300 gigabases of sequencing data and tens of millions of unique TCR sequences. On average, 235,054 unique TCR beta nucleotide sequences were sequenced per donor among more than 350 genotyped donors of the cohort, with roughly a sixth of those sequences being non-productive. What the study reported, not specific to this receptor: According to a later analysis, parvovirus B19, influenza, CMV and Epstein-Barr virus appeared linked to several top co-occurrence clusters. Compared with the approximately 670-donor mean, donors in an Asian-associated ancestry cluster had fewer N-insertions in productive TCRs, according to a later genetic analysis. An earlier analysis of approximately 570 of the donors showed that most TCR beta V segments appeared in productive rearrangements either about 87% or about 30% of the time, which broadly matched IMGT annotations. A further reported finding was that TCR beta sequences accurately predicted the HLA-A and HLA-B alleles for most subjects in the first cohort. A cluster of highly shared sequence variants was judged likely to be a technical artifact of the sequencing pipeline. In a later analysis, most CMV-associated TCR beta chains were found to appear HLA-restricted, with HLA associations seemingly driven largely by CMV exposure. In a later analysis, HLA-associated TCR beta chains showed more clonal expansion and lower generation probabilities than non-associated chains that were equally common. Because counts were too low, some 16 rarely observed V segments, including chromosome 9 orphons, were excluded from the earlier analysis of a few hundred of the donors. The authors suggested that the approach could potentially be extended to other disease states and immunological phenotypes. V-gene and J-gene trimming of TCR beta chains was associated with a missense DCLRE1C variant in a later genetic analysis, and the association was replicated in an independent cohort. Only TCR beta chains were sequenced in this cohort, and the absence of alpha or paired-chain data limited detectable features. In the study, 150 to 200 TCR beta chains were listed as associated with cytomegalovirus. For the cohort, immune exposure information was limited to CMV serostatus. When HLA alleles, especially DR and DQ, strongly co-occurred, TCR associations were difficult to assign to individual alleles. Most TCR sequences were observed very rarely across donors, whereas some public TCRs were present in many individuals. Linkage disequilibrium might explain the correlated functional status among segregating V segments, but an unknown experimental factor could not be excluded. Because some donors lacked HLA typing at each locus, the association tests relied only on the typed subset. In a later analysis, TCR association rates were found to vary across HLA loci, with the most associated TCRs seen for DRB1 alleles and the fewest for HLA-C alleles. In both the original and validation cohorts, the classifier was reported to diagnose cytomegalovirus status with high specificity and sensitivity. A few of the identified cytomegalovirus-associated TCR beta chains were confirmed in vitro to be specific for cytomegalovirus antigens. Presence/absence analyses assumed roughly uniform sequencing depth across donors, an assumption that may not hold. At a false discovery rate of 0.05, a later analysis linked about 17,000 TCR beta sequences to specific HLA alleles.

To prepare the library, the immunoSEQ multiplex PCR assay was applied. For the multiplex PCR, a mixture combining 60 forward primers for TCR Vbeta segments and 13 reverse primers for TCR Jbeta segments was used. The CDR3 region of rearranged TCR beta genes was amplified from genomic DNA with a multiplex PCR assay. On the Illumina HiSeq System, the amplified TCR beta libraries were sequenced as 87-base-pair reads. In the authors' own workflow: A later analysis tallied approximately 87 million unique TCR beta chains across the 700 or so repertoires, and approximately 11 million of those chains were shared by two or more donors. A nearest-neighbor algorithm error-corrected the raw reads and collapsed the reads into unique sequences, merging closely related sequences to remove PCR and sequencing errors. Alignment of CDR3 sequences to IMGT reference sequences was used to assign V, D and J gene segments. For a sequence to be retained, at least a six-nucleotide match to both a V gene segment and a J gene segment was required. Rearrangements were classified as productive when the CDR3 lacked stop codons and remained in frame with V and J, and all other rearrangements were classified as non-productive. CDR3 was defined according to IMGT convention as the region running from the second conserved V-encoded cysteine to the conserved J-encoded phenylalanine. Sequences without an unambiguous match to a single V gene segment were excluded from the earlier analysis of several hundred of the donors. In an earlier analysis of approximately 590 of the donors, V segments were called functional above 56.7% productive rearrangements and were called segregating when the between-donor standard deviation exceeded 5%. A statistical classification framework was built for diagnosing cytomegalovirus status from the catalog of TCR beta chain sequences. In a later analysis, V and J genes were assigned by comparing TCR nucleotide sequences against IMGT/GENE-DB human TR gene sequences. A later analysis assigned CDR3 sequences and most-parsimonious VDJ recombination scenarios with the TCRdist pipeline. In a later analysis, every TCR beta chain was defined by the combination of its CDR3 amino acid sequence and its V-gene family, and reads without a unique V-gene family were dropped. A later analysis removed several hundred highly shared, low-generation-probability nucleotide sequences to deal with suspected cross-contamination and a sequencing artifact. For each public chain, a later analysis derived a clonal expansion index from normalized ranks of inferred template counts within each repertoire. In a later analysis, generation probabilities were computed using a VDJ recombination model fitted to out-of-frame rearrangements, and the results were checked against IGoR. Hypergeometric tests were used in a later analysis to score TCR-TCR, TCR-HLA and TCR-CMV co-occurrence, with a repertoire-size bias correction applied to the TCR pairs. In a later analysis, false discovery rates were estimated by permuting HLA or CMV assignments 20 times. In a later analysis, co-occurring TCRs were grouped using DBSCAN, with TCRdist sequence similarity added in when clustering inside HLA-allele-positive subsets. For co-occurrence clustering, repertoires with fewer than 30,000 or more than 120,000 public chains were excluded, along with five repertoires with anomalous nucleotide sharing. The table was pulled from immuneACCESS by TCRdb, which kept in-frame rearrangements only. Such tables lose some clones; where checked, under half of the loss comes from unresolved V genes, and the rest has no known cause. V and J calls and clone size are copied from that table; D and trimming were computed from the DNA. This sample lists more than 95,000 clones; about 80% were detected once. In total, the top ten clones hold approximately 11% of the sample.

The cohort consisted of some 730 healthy bone marrow donors. At the time of sampling, every cohort member was nominally healthy, though immune exposures that went unrecorded were likely present. The donor was CMV seropositive and was included in the group of about 290 seropositive cohort members. Every donor gave a peripheral blood sample, and the peripheral blood mononuclear cells from that sample were used for TCR beta sequencing. The Qiagen DNeasy Blood Extraction Kit was used to extract genomic DNA from the blood cell samples. Of note for this clone: Its antigen is unknown. Base qualities are not recorded, but no much larger clone differs from it by a single base.

This receptor was identified in a man aged 25-40 years in good health and CMV-seropositive. Sequencing was performed on PBMCs.

The CDR3 reads as follows: CASTPLREGEQFF. The nucleotides are TGTGCCAGCACTCCCCTCAGGGAAGGGGAGCAGTTCTTC. This sequence uses TRBV2 and TRBJ2-1; D gene: possibly TRBD1, on 5 matching bases. Taken from cysteine to phenylalanine, the CDR3 has 13 residues. The entry retains the CDR3 DNA only, 39 bases that are in frame from base 1. Sequences SNHLY (CDR1) and FYNNEI (CDR2) are obtained from the germline V gene. V is cut by 7 bases and J by 10 bases, and the space between the germline ends is 17 bases.